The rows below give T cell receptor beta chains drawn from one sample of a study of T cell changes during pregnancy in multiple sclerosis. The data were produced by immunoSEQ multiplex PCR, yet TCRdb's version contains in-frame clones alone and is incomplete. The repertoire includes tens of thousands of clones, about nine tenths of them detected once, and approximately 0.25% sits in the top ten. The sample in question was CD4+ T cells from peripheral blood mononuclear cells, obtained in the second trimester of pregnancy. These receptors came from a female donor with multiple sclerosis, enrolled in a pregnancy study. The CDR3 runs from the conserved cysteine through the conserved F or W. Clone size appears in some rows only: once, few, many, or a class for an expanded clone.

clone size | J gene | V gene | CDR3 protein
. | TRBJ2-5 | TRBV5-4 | CASSLVLAGFQETQYF
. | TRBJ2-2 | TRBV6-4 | CASSVSSGGANTGELFF
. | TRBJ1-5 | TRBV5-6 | CASSSRGVGYQPQHF
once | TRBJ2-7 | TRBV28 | CASSQGGGTIYEQYF
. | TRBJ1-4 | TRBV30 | CAWSVLPGWEKLFF
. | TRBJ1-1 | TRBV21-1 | CASSIRGTGEEAFF
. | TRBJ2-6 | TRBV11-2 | CASGKGSGANVLTF
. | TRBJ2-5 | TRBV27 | CASSPVTRGITETQYF
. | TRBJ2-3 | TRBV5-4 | CASSPQGTSTDTQYF
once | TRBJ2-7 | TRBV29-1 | CSVAAQGRVSEQYF
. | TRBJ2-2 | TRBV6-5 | CASYRGTGELFF
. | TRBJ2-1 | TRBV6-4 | CASSLLAGGVINEQFF
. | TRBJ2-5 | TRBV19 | CASKRVAGFQETQYF
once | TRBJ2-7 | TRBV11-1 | CASSLDRPFYEQYF
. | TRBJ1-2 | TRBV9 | CASSVPDSSKDNYGYTF
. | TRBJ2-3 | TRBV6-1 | CASSQRGGTDTQYF
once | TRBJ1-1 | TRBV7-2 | CASSFGQMNTEAFF
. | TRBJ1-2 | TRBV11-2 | CASSSRKPGQAGYTF
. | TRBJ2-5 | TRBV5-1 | CASSVPTGQQETQYF
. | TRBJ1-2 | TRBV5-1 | CASSFAGRDYGYTF
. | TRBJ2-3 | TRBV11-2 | CASSPGLATTDTQYF
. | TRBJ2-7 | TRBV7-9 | CASSQLYEQYF